This TCR beta chain was obtained from a study of T cell repertoires in cytomegalovirus infection. TCRdb independently ran MiXCR on the reads; one entry per CDR3 protein. Of approximately 140,000 distinct CDR3 sequences in the sample, 8% to 9% were seen once. Ten or more counts support this clonotype. This CDR3 contains 13 residues. V dropped 5 bases and J dropped 3 bases, with 11 bases sitting between them. Germline loops: CDR1 SGHVS, CDR2 FNYEAQ. This TCR was sampled from a human donor in good health (CMV status not recorded). Some clones in this sample may be carry-over from other donors' samples. The sample was PBMCs. This rearrangement joins TRBV7-6 to TRBJ2-7; weak D call: TRBD1 (5 bases). This CDR3 reads CASSPDSYYEQYF. CDR3 DNA: TGTGCCAGCAGCCCCGACAGTTACTACGAGCAGTACTTC.